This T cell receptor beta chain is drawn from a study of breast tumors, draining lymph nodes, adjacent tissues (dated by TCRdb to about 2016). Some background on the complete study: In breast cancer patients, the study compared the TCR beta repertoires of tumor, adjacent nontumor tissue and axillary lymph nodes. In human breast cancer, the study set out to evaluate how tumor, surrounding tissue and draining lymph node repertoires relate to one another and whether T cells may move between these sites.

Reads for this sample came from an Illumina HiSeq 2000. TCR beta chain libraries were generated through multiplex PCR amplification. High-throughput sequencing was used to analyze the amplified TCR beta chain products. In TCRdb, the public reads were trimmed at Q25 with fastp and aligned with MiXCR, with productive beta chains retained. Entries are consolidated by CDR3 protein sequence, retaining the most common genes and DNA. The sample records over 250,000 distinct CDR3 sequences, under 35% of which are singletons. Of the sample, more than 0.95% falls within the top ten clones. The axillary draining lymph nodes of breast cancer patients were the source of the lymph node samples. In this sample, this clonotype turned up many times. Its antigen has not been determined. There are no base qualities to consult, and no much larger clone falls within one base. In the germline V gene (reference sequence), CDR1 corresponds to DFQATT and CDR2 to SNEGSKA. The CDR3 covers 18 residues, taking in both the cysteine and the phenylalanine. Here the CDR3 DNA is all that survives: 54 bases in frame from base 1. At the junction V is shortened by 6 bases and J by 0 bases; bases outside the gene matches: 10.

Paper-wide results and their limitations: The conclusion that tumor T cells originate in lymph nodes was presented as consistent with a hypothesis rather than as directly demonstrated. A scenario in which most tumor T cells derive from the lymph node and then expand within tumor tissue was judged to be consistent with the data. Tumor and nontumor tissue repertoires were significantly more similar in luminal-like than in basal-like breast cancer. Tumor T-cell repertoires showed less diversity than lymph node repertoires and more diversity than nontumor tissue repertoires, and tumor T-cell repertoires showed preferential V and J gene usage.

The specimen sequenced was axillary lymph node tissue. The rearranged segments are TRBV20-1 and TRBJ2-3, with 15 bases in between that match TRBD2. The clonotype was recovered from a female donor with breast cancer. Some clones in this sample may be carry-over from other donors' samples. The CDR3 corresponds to CSAGTSGRTLASTDTQYF. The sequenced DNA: TGCAGTGCGGGGACTAGCGGGAGGACCCTCGCTAGCACAGATACGCAGTATTTT.